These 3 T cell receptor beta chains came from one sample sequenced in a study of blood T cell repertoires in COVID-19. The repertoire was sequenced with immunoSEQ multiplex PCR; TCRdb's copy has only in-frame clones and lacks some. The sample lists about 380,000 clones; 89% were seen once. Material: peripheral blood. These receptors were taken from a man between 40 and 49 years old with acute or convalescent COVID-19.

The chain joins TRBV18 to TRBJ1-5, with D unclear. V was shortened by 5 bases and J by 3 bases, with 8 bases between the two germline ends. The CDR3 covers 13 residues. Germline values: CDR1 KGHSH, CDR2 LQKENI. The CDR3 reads CASSTDFNQPQHF. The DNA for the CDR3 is TGTGCCAGCTCAACCGACTTCAATCAGCCCCAGCATTTT.

The CDR3 DNA reads as TGTGCCAGCAGTCAATTTGGGGTCTGGGAGGGGAATTCACCCCTCCACTTT. Protein: CASSQFGVWEGNSPLHF. The V call is TRBV2, the J call TRBJ1-6; the D gene is possibly TRBD1 (5 bases). The CDR3 is made up of 17 amino acids. Germline CDR1 and CDR2: SNHLY and FYNNEI. Trimming stripped 5 bases from V and 7 bases from J, with 21 bases between.

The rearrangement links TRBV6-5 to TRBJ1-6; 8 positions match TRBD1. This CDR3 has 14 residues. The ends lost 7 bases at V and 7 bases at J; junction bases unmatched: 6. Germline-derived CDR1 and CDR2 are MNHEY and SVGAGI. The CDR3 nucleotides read TGTGCCAGCACCATCCAGGGGGCCAATTCACCCCTCCACTTT. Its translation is CASTIQGANSPLHF.